This T cell receptor (beta chain) was found in a study of blood T cell repertoires in COVID-19. Study overall: The samples span acute and convalescent COVID-19 from the United States, Italy and Spain. T cells, B-cell-depleted T cells, or PBMCs supplied cDNA or gDNA.

In the original processing: Estimated nucleated cell counts came from reference gene primer amplification. Method: immunoSEQ multiplex PCR; TCRdb's copy keeps in-frame clones and lacks some. The DNA was the basis for D and trimming; V, J and clone size are from that table. The sample has around 250,000 clones, approximately 86% seen once. This CDR3 comprises 13 residues. Germline V gene data show CDR1 as SGHRS and CDR2 as YFSETQ. The V and J ends lost 4 bases and 2 bases respectively, with 8 bases between them. Sequencing used peripheral blood. This sequence originates from a man aged 40-49 years with active or convalescent COVID-19. V gene TRBV5-1 combines with J gene TRBJ2-3, with D possibly TRBD2 on 5 matching bases. CDR3 amino acids: CASSSGVTDTQYF. The CDR3 bases are TGCGCCAGCAGCAGCGGTGTCACAGATACGCAGTATTTT.